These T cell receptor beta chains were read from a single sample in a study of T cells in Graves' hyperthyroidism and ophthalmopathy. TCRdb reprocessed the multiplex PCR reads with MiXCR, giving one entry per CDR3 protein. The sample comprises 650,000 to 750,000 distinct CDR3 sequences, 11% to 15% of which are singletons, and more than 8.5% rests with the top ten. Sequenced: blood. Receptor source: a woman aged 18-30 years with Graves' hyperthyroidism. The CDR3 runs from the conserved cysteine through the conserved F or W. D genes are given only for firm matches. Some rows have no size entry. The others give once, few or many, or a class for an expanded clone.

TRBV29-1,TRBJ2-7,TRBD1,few,TGCAGCGGAGGAGACAGGGACTACGAGCAGTACTTC,CSGGDRDYEQYF
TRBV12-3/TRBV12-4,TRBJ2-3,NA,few,TGTGCCAGCGGGACTGGAGATACGCAGTATTTT,CASGTGDTQYF
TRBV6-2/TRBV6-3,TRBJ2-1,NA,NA,TGTGCCAGTGGCTGGAGAGGGTATAATGAGCAGTTCTTC,CASGWRGYNEQFF
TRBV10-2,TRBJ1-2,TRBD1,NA,TGCGCCAGCAGTGTGACAGGGGGAAATGGCTACACCTTC,CASSVTGGNGYTF
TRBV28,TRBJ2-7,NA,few,TGTGCCAGCAGTTTCCGGGGTTTAGGCGAGCAGTACTTC,CASSFRGLGEQYF
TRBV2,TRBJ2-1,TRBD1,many,TGTGCCAGCAGATCAACCGGGACAGGGGTCAATGAGCAGTTCTTC,CASRSTGTGVNEQFF
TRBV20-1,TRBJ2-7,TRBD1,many,TGCAGTGCTAGAGCGACAGGGAAGGGCTACGAGCAGTACTTC,CSARATGKGYEQYF
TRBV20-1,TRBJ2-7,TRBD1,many,TGCAGTGCTAGAGTCCAGGGGGCGGGATACGAGCAGTACTTC,CSARVQGAGYEQYF
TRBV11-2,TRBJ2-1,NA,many,TGTGCCAGCAGCAGAGCGGACAGCTCCTACAATGAGCAGTTCTTC,CASSRADSSYNEQFF
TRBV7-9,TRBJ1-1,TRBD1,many,TGTGCCAGCAGCTCAGCCGGGACAGGACGAAACACTGAAGCTTTCTTT,CASSSAGTGRNTEAFF
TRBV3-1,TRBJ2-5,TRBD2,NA,TGTGCCAGCAGCCAAGTAGTGATAGCGGGAGGCGCCGAGACCCAGTACTTC,CASSQVVIAGGAETQYF
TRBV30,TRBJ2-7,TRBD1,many,TGTGCCTGGACCCCGGGACAGGGCTACGAGCAGTACTTC,CAWTPGQGYEQYF
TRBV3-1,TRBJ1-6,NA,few,TGTGCCAGCAGCCAAGGGGGCTCGAATTCACCCCTCCACTTT,CASSQGGSNSPLHF
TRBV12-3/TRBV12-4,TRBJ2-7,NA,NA,TGTGCCAGCAGTTCAGACAGGAGCACCTACGAGCAGTACTTC,CASSSDRSTYEQYF
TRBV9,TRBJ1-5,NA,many,TGTGCCAGCAGCGTAGAGGGGGAGAATCAGCCCCAGCATTTT,CASSVEGENQPQHF
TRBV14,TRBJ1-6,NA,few,TGTGCCAGCAGCCAAGGTCGGATCAATTCACCCCTCCACTTT,CASSQGRINSPLHF
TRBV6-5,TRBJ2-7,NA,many,TGTGCCAGCAGTTACTTCTCTGAGGGCGAGCAGTACTTC,CASSYFSEGEQYF
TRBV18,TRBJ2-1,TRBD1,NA,TGTGCCAGCTCACCACTCGGGACAGGCGGGTACAATGAGCAGTTCTTC,CASSPLGTGGYNEQFF
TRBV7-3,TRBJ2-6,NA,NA,TGTGCCAGCAGCGAGCTAAGGCAGATCTCTGGGGCCAACGTCCTGACTTTC,CASSELRQISGANVLTF
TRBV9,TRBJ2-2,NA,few,TGTGCCAGCAGCGTAAGTCTAGGGGAACTGGCAGAGAACACCGGGGAGCTGTTTTTT,CASSVSLGELAENTGELFF
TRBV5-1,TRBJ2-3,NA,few,TGCGCCAGCAGCTGGACAGGCACAGATACGCAGTATTTT,CASSWTGTDTQYF
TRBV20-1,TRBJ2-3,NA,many,TGCAGTGCTAGACGGCTCACAGATACGCAGTATTTT,CSARRLTDTQYF
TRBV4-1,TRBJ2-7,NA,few,TGCGCCAGCAGCCAACGCCCCATGCAGGGAAACTACGAGCAGTACTTC,CASSQRPMQGNYEQYF
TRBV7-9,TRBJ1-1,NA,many,TGTGCCAGCAGCTTAGCGGTAGGCGGGCCGAACACTGAAGCTTTCTTT,CASSLAVGGPNTEAFF
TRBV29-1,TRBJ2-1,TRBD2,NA,TGCAGCGTTGAGGTCGGACTAGCGGACTCCTACAATGAGCAGTTCTTC,CSVEVGLADSYNEQFF
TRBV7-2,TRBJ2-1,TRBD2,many,TGTGCCAGCAGCTTAGCGCGGACTAGCGGGAGACGCAATGAGCAGTTCTTC,CASSLARTSGRRNEQFF
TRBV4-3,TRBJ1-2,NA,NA,TGCGCCAGCAGCCAAGGGTTGACTAACTATGGCTACACCTTC,CASSQGLTNYGYTF
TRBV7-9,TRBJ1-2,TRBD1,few,TGTGCCAGCAGCACCGACAGGGCATCTAACTATGGCTACACCTTC,CASSTDRASNYGYTF
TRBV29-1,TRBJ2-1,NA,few,TGCAGCGTTGAAGACCGAATATTGGATGAGCAGTTCTTC,CSVEDRILDEQFF
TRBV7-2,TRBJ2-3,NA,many,TGTGCCAGCAGCTTAGGCCCCCCCGGTGTCGATACGCAGTATTTT,CASSLGPPGVDTQYF
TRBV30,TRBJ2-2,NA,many,TGTGCCTGGGGGAACACCGGGGAGCTGTTTTTT,CAWGNTGELFF
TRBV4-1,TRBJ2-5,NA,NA,TGCGCCAGCAGCCAAGAAGGTCGGAGGGGAGAGACCCAGTACTTC,CASSQEGRRGETQYF
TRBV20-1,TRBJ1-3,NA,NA,TGCAGTGCTAGGCCGCGGGATTTGTCCTCTGGAAACACCATATATTTT,CSARPRDLSSGNTIYF
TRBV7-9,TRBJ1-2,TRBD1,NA,TGTGCCAGCAGCTCACACAGGGGGAATAACTATGGCTACACCTTC,CASSSHRGNNYGYTF
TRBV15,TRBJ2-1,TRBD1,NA,TGTGCCATCCGCTTCTCGGGACAGGGCTACAATGAGCAGTTCTTC,CAIRFSGQGYNEQFF
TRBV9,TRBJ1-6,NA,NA,TGTGCCAGCAGCGTGGGGAATTCACCCCTCCACTTT,CASSVGNSPLHF
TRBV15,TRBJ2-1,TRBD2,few,TGTGCCACCACGGCGGGAGTCTCTTCCTACAATGAGCAGTTCTTC,CATTAGVSSYNEQFF
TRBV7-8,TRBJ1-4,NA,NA,TGTGCCAGCAGCGCCTACGGTGCAACTAATGAAAAACTGTTTTTT,CASSAYGATNEKLFF